Here is one TCR beta chain with its context. No cognate antigen has been identified for it. Base-call qualities are not available, and no considerably larger clone is one nucleotide away. TCRbeta CDR3 regions were amplified from genomic DNA using the immunoSEQ Assay, a bias-controlled multiplex PCR. As for the authors' bioinformatics: Nucleated cell counts per sample were estimated from amplification of reference gene primers within the assay. Sequence reads were collapsed and filtered to measure the absolute abundance of every unique TCRbeta CDR3 rearrangement. Productive Simpson clonality was computed per sample as the square root of Simpson's diversity index over productive rearrangements. TCRdb took this table from immuneACCESS and kept in-frame rearrangements with V and J called. Such tables lack part of the clones; where checked against another copy, unresolved V genes explain under half of the gap, and the rest is unexplained. Clonal size and the V and J genes are those of that table, whereas D and trimming came from the DNA. For this sample there are 200,000 to 250,000 clones; around nine tenths appear just once. Around 1.5% of the sample goes to the ten largest clones.

The germline V gene yields SGDLS for CDR1 and YYNGEE for CDR2. The cysteine opens and the phenylalanine closes a CDR3 of 15 amino acids. Only the CDR3 DNA is retained, 45 bases long and in frame from the first base. Germline trimming amounts to 0 bases on V and 7 bases on J, with 5 as the count of junction bases outside the gene matches. The data derive from a study of blood T cell repertoires in COVID-19 (dated by TCRdb to the early 2020s). Broadly, across the study: Samples covering the acute and convalescent phases of COVID-19 were provided by collaborators in the United States, Italy and Spain. The repertoires were released in a freely available public database meant as a resource for research on the immune response to SARS-CoV-2. Where available, HLA class I and class II types were obtained from metadata supplied by the sample provider rather than from assay-based typing. Samples came from the ongoing ImmuneRACE study (first 160 participants) plus 1,254 subjects from 6 global collaborators. The material from the prospective study consisted of cDNA or gDNA derived from T cells, B-cell-depleted T cells, or PBMCs. A de-identified subject ID, COVID-19 status, age in years and sex were almost always included in the sample metadata. Subjects who had been exposed to COVID-19, were actively infected with it, or had recovered from it provided the deeply sampled blood TCRbeta repertoires that made up the dataset.

Samples from volunteer blood donors who had recovered from COVID-19 were contributed by a second Seattle source. The collaborating institutions used their own protocols to collect whole blood in K2EDTA tubes. Collaborator samples were shipped for TCRbeta analysis as frozen whole blood, isolated PBMCs, or DNA extracted from either sample type. What the authors observed across the whole study: Clinical and demographic metadata were provided uncurated, with the amount varying by source and participant.

In this chain, TRBV9 is recombined with TRBJ1-4; 8 junctional bases match TRBD1. This TCR derives from a woman aged 60 to 75 who had recovered from COVID-19. The sequencing sample was made of peripheral blood. The DNA reads as follows: TGTGCCAGCAGCGTAGAACAGGGGGTAGGTGAAAAACTGTTTTTT. This codes for CASSVEQGVGEKLFF.